A single sample is the source of the 13 T cell receptor beta chains below, sequenced in a study of cytomegalovirus exposure and HLA in healthy donors. In the PCR, 60 Vbeta and 13 Jbeta primers were used. Profiling relied on immunoSEQ multiplex PCR, and the TCRdb table lists in-frame clones only, not all of them. The data hold 150,000 to 200,000 clones, with about 13% observed a single time. Sequenced: PBMCs. These receptors all stem from a man in his forties or fifties in good health and CMV-seropositive.

This clone has a handful of counts. J is TRBJ2-7 and V is TRBV19; TRBD1 matches at 7 bases. Germline V CDR1 and CDR2: LNHDA, SQIVND (reference sequence). The CDR3 is made up of 15 amino acids. V shed 5 bases, J shed 2 bases, and the junction held 9 bases outside the gene matches. The CDR3 DNA reads TGTGCCAGTAGTCCCACAACAGGGGACCCCTACGAGCAGTACTTC. Translation: CASSPTTGDPYEQYF.

The chain combines TRBV11-3 with TRBJ2-7; D may be TRBD2 (5 bases). V was shortened by 4 bases and J by 6 bases, with 10 bases between the two germline ends. This CDR3 has 12 amino acids. The germline gives CDR1 SGHNT, CDR2 YENEEA. Here the CDR3 reads CASSSTGSEQYF. The CDR3 DNA sequence: TGTGCCAGCAGCTCCACGGGGAGCGAGCAGTACTTC. Looking up the rest from reference TRBV11-3 and TRBJ2-7 gives the full variable domain: EAGVVQSPRYKIIEKKQPVAFWCNPISGHNTLYWYLQNLGQGPELLIRYENEEAVDDSQLPKDRFSAERLKGVDSTLKIQPAELGDSAVYLCASSSTGSEQYFGPGTRLTVT.

Concerning this clone itself: This same CDR3 is encoded by further DNA sequences in the sample. CDR3: CASSFSGGKETQYF. The CDR3 coding sequence is TGTGCCAGCAGCTTTAGCGGGGGGAAAGAGACCCAGTACTTC. The rearrangement links TRBV7-2 to TRBJ2-5, with 10 bases fitting TRBD2. This CDR3 has 14 amino acids. CDR1 SGHTA and CDR2 FQGNSA come from the germline V gene. V lost 3 bases and J lost 3; bases outside the gene matches: 1.

The CDR3 nucleotides read TGTGCCAGCAGCCTCCCCGGGACAGGGTCTCAAGAGACCCAGTACTTC. It yields the protein CASSLPGTGSQETQYF. The chain couples TRBV5-4 to TRBJ2-5; 9 bases align to TRBD1. The germline CDR1 and CDR2 sequences are SGHNT and YYREEE (reference sequence). The V gene end was trimmed by 4 bases and the J gene end by 2 bases; junction bases not matched to a gene: 9. The CDR3 loop spans 16 amino acids.

This clone was seen a few times. The rearrangement uses TRBV4-3 and TRBJ2-2; maybe TRBD2 (7 bases). Germline V gene data show CDR1 as LGHNA and CDR2 as YSLEER. Trimming stripped 4 bases from V and 1 base from J, with 13 bases between. The CDR3 covers 16 residues. CDR3 nucleotide sequence: TGCGCCAGCAGCCGGGGGGGGGCAGTGAACACCGGGGAGCTGTTTTTT. This gives the protein CASSRGGAVNTGELFF.

V and J are TRBV9 and TRBJ2-5, with 8 bases that match TRBD2. From germline, CDR1 is SGDLS and CDR2 YYNGEE. CDR3 length: 14 residues. With 0 bases clipped from V and 5 bases from J, the junction kept 3 bases outside the gene matches. The CDR3 sequence: CASSVAPSGETQYF. CDR3 bases: TGTGCCAGCAGCGTAGCTCCTAGCGGGGAGACCCAGTACTTC.

This clone has a handful of counts. This chain connects TRBV18 to TRBJ1-5, with D possibly TRBD1 on 6 matching bases. V dropped 2 bases and J dropped 4 bases, with 12 bases sitting between them. The CDR3 sequence is 15 residues long. Germline CDR1 reads KGHSH; CDR2 reads LQKENI. The CDR3 loop is CASSPVDRVNQPQHF. Here the CDR3 DNA reads TGTGCCAGCTCACCAGTGGACAGAGTAAATCAGCCCCAGCATTTT. The entire variable domain, with the rest obtained from reference TRBV18 and TRBJ1-5, is as follows: NAGVMQNPRHLVRRRGQEARLRCSPMKGHSHVYWYRQLPEEGLKFMVYLQKENIIDESGMPKERFSAEFPKEGPSILRIQQVVRGDSAAYFCASSPVDRVNQPQHFGDGTRLSIL.

This clone has more than one count but fewer than ten. The chain couples TRBV7-6 to TRBJ2-2; 10 bases fit TRBD1. Per germline, CDR1 SGHVS and CDR2 FNYEAQ. The CDR3 sequence is 17 residues long. The V gene end was trimmed by 4 bases and the J gene end by 4 bases; junction bases not matched to a gene: 9. The CDR3 DNA reads TGTGCCAGCAGCTCCGGACAGGGGGTCTATCGCACCGGGGAGCTGTTTTTT. Encoded protein: CASSSGQGVYRTGELFF.

The V and J genes are TRBV28 and TRBJ2-2, with a possible D match to TRBD1 (6 bases). The CDR3 covers 13 residues. The germline V gene has CDR1 MDHEN and CDR2 SYDVKM. V lost 5 bases, J lost 6 bases, and 10 bases lay in between. This chain's CDR3 is CASSLRQAGELFF. CDR3 bases: TGTGCCAGCAGTCTTCGACAGGCCGGGGAGCTGTTTTTT.

This sequence joins TRBV11-2 and TRBJ2-7; 7 nucleotides line up with TRBD2. Germline CDR1 and CDR2: SGHAT and FQNNGV. The CDR3 runs to 12 residues. The trim removed 5 bases at V and 4 bases at J, leaving 2 bases unmatched. The CDR3: CASSRGGYEQYV. The CDR3 nucleotides are TGTGCCAGCAGCCGCGGGGGATACGAGCAGTACGTC.

A remark on this clone: Given a much more abundant clone one base away, this may be a read error. The chain links TRBV2 to TRBJ1-6; D is undetermined. Trimming took off 2 bases at V and 6 bases at J, with 8 bases between the two ends. Germline assignment: CDR1 SNHLY and CDR2 FYNNEI. The length of the CDR3 is 14 residues. The CDR3: CASSELAVNSPLHF. The CDR3 DNA is TGTGCCAGCAGTGAACTGGCGGTTAATTCACCCCTCCACTTT.

The V and J genes are TRBV7-9 and TRBJ2-1, with a tentative D call TRBD1 (5 bases). From germline, CDR1 is SEHNR and CDR2 FQNEAQ (reference sequence). This CDR3 has 14 residues. Trimming pared 3 bases from V and 6 bases from J, leaving 12 bases between. For the CDR3, the DNA is TGTGCCAGCAGCTTGGCAGGGTCGGGCAATGAGCAGTTCTTC. Amino acid sequence: CASSLAGSGNEQFF.

The chain recombines TRBV28 with TRBJ1-2; D might be TRBD1 (6 bases). Germline CDR1 MDHEN, CDR2 SYDVKM. There are 16 residues in the CDR3. V dropped 4 bases and J dropped 4 bases, with 19 bases sitting between them. The CDR3 loop reads CASSSGGQGISYGYTF. The DNA of the CDR3 is TGTGCCAGCAGTTCCGGGGGGCAGGGGATTAGCTATGGCTACACCTTC.